Presented here are 14 T cell receptor beta chains from one specimen sequenced in a study of blood T cell repertoires in COVID-19. Method: immunoSEQ multiplex PCR; TCRdb's copy keeps in-frame clones and lacks some. Among 90,000 to 100,000 clones, around 88% were seen once, and the ten largest hold under 2%. Sequencing was performed on peripheral blood. Source of these receptors: a man older than 75 with acute or convalescent COVID-19.

This clone was counted only a few times. The rearrangement uses TRBV2 and TRBJ1-1; D is uncertain. The V gene lost 8 bases and the J gene lost 1 base, with 14 bases spanning the gap. This CDR3 is built from 14 residues. Germline loops: CDR1 SNHLY, CDR2 FYNNEI. CDR3 in amino acids: CASSAEARNTEAFF. CDR3 DNA sequence: TGTGCCAGCTCAGCAGAGGCGAGGAACACTGAAGCTTTCTTT.

This clone has just a few counts. The V gene is TRBV29-1, the J gene TRBJ1-1; the match to TRBD1 covers 8 bases. This CDR3 is 12 amino acids long. Trimming took 1 base from V and 12 from J; bases not matched to a gene: 7. CDR1 is SQVTM, CDR2 ANQGSEA, per germline. In nucleotides, the CDR3 is TGCAGCGTTGAAGGGGACAGGCGAATACCTTTCTTT. Translated, it gives CSVEGDRRIPFF.

The V gene is TRBV7-4, the J gene TRBJ1-3; D remains ambiguous. V shed 3 bases and J shed 3 bases, with 12 bases lying between them. The germline V gene has CDR1 SGHVT and CDR2 SQSDAQ. The CDR3 is made up of 15 amino acids. CDR3 protein: CASSFNMEVGNTIYF. The CDR3 region has the DNA TGTGCCAGCAGCTTTAATATGGAGGTTGGAAACACCATATATTTT.

This clone was counted once. The chain combines TRBV2 with TRBJ2-5, with a weak D call TRBD1 (5 bases). CDR3 size: 12 residues. Per the germline V gene, CDR1 is SNHLY and CDR2 is FYNNEI. With 5 bases removed from V and 5 bases from J, the gap between germline ends came to 9 bases. CDR3 sequence: CASSWGRETQYF. In DNA, the CDR3 is TGTGCCAGCAGTTGGGGCCGGGAGACCCAGTACTTC.

This rearrangement joins TRBV5-4 to TRBJ2-2, with TRBD2 identical over 11 bases. The CDR3 is 16 residues long. Looked up from germline, CDR1 is SGHNT and CDR2 is YYREEE (reference sequence). V lost 2 bases and J lost 6; bases outside the gene matches: 6. The CDR3 loop is CASSLPGLAGSGELFF. CDR3 coding DNA: TGTGCCAGCAGCTTACCTGGACTAGCGGGTTCCGGGGAGCTGTTTTTT.

The rearrangement joins TRBV28 to TRBJ1-5; 7 nucleotides line up with TRBD1. The ends lost 5 bases at V and 2 bases at J; junction bases unmatched: 9. This CDR3 comprises 16 residues. Germline CDR1 and CDR2: MDHEN and SYDVKM. This CDR3 is CASSPRQGSGNQPQHF. The CDR3 DNA follows: TGTGCCAGCAGTCCAAGACAGGGCTCAGGCAATCAGCCCCAGCATTTT.

The rearrangement links TRBV5-1 to TRBJ2-1; tentatively, D is TRBD1 (5 bases). The V end lost 0 bases, the J end lost 8 bases, and 15 bases lay between the germline ends. The germline V gene has CDR1 SGHRS and CDR2 YFSETQ. The CDR3 has 15 amino acids. CDR3 nucleotide sequence: TGCGCCAGCAGCTTGGCCTCATACAGGAGCGATGAGCAGTTCTTC. Protein product: CASSLASYRSDEQFF.

V and J are TRBV4-3 and TRBJ2-3; 12 bases fit TRBD2. J was trimmed by 5 bases and V by 0 bases; bases with no gene match: 3. Germline values: CDR1 LGHNA, CDR2 YSLEER. This CDR3 has 16 residues. In nucleotides, the CDR3 is TGCGCCAGCAGCCAAGATCGGGGACTAGCGGGAGATACGCAGTATTTT. It yields the protein CASSQDRGLAGDTQYF.

The chain is built from TRBV2 and TRBJ2-2; D is possibly TRBD2 (5 bases). V gave up 4 bases and J gave up 4 bases, with 10 bases separating them. The CDR3 extends over 14 amino acids. Germline-derived CDR1 and CDR2 are SNHLY and FYNNEI. CDR3 in amino acids: CASSGIAGTGELFF. CDR3 nucleotide sequence: TGTGCCAGCAGTGGGATTGCGGGCACCGGGGAGCTGTTTTTT.

V usage is TRBV13 and J usage is TRBJ2-7, with 9 positions matching TRBD2. The CDR3 is 12 amino acids. The V gene end was trimmed by 9 bases and the J gene end by 6 bases; junction bases not matched to a gene: 6. CDR1 and CDR2 (germline): PRHDT, FYEKMQ (reference sequence). CDR3 DNA: TGTGCCAGGGGGGGTAGCGGGAGCGAGCAGTACTTC. This encodes CARGGSGSEQYF.

J is TRBJ1-1 and V is TRBV27; 7 nucleotides match TRBD1. The CDR3 totals 14 residues. The germline V gene encodes CDR1 MNHEY and CDR2 SMNVEV (reference sequence). Losses at the gene ends were 7 bases for V and 1 base for J; bases not matched to a gene: 6. This CDR3 reads CASNAGTANTEAFF. DNA of the CDR3: TGTGCCAGCAATGCCGGGACAGCGAACACTGAAGCTTTCTTT.

The chain uses TRBV19 and TRBJ2-1; no clear D gene. CDR3 length: 16 amino acids. V gave up 2 bases and J gave up 1 base, with 12 bases separating them. Germline V gene data show CDR1 as LNHDA and CDR2 as SQIVND (reference sequence). In DNA, the CDR3 is TGTGCCAGTAGTATAAATCTCCGGAGTTCCTACAATGAGCAGTTCTTC. Translated: CASSINLRSSYNEQFF.

CDR3 sequence: CASKRIPNYGYTF. CDR3 DNA: TGTGCCAGCAAGAGGATTCCTAACTATGGCTACACCTTC. The chain joins TRBV6-4 to TRBJ1-2, with no clear D. Trimming took off 7 bases at V and 0 bases at J, with 9 bases between the two ends. The germline CDR1 and CDR2 sequences are MRHNA and SNTAGT. This CDR3 region has 13 residues.

The chain is built from TRBV7-8 and TRBJ1-6; TRBD1 matches 8 bases. J gave up 0 bases and V 5 bases, and 6 bases lay outside the gene matches. Germline CDR1 is SGHVS and CDR2 is FQNEAQ. There are 17 residues in the CDR3. The CDR3 is CASSVDRGSSYNSPLHF. CDR3 DNA sequence: TGTGCCAGCAGCGTAGACAGGGGAAGCTCCTATAATTCACCCCTCCACTTT.